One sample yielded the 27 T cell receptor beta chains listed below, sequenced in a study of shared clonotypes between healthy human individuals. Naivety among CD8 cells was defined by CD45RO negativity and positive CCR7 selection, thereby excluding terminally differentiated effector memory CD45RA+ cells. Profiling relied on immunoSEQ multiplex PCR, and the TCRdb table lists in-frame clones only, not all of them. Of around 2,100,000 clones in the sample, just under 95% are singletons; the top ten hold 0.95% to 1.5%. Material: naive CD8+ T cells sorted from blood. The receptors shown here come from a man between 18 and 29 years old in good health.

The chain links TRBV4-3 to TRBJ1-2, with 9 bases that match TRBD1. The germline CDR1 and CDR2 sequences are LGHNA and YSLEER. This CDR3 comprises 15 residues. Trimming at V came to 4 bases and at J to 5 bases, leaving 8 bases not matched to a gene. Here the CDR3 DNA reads TGCGCCAGCAGCCCAACCGGGACAGGGAATTATGGCTACACCTTC. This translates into CASSPTGTGNYGYTF.

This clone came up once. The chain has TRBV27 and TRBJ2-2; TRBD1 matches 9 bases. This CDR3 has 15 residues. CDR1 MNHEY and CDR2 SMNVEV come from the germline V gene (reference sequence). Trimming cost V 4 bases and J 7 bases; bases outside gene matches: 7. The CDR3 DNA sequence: TGTGCCAGCAGTTGGGTGACAGGGGGGAACGGGGAGCTGTTTTTT. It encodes CASSWVTGGNGELFF.

The DNA of the CDR3 is TGTGCCAGCAGCACAGATTCCACTAACTATGGCTACACCTTC. Amino acid sequence: CASSTDSTNYGYTF. The V call is TRBV7-3, the J call TRBJ1-2; no firm D call. The CDR3 has 14 amino acids. Trimming took off 5 bases at V and 0 bases at J, with 10 bases between the two ends. Germline CDR1 SGHTA, CDR2 FQGTGA. Full variable domain (missing parts from reference TRBV7-3 and TRBJ1-2): GAGVSQTPSNKVTEKGKYVELRCDPISGHTALYWYRQSLGQGPEFLIYFQGTGAADDSGLPNDRFFAVRPEGSVSTLKIQRTERGDSAVYLCASSTDSTNYGYTFGSGTRLTVV.

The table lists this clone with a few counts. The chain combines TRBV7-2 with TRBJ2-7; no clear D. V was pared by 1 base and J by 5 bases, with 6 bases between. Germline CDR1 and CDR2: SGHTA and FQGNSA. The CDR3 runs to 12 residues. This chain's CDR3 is CASSLDPDEQYF. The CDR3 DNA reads TGTGCCAGCAGCTTAGATCCGGACGAGCAGTACTTC.

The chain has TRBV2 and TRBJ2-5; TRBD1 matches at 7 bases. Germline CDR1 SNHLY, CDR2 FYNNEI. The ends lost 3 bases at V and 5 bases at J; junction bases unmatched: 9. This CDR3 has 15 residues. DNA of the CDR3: TGTGCCAGCAGTGAGCTCCCGACAGGGTATGAGACCCAGTACTTC. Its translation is CASSELPTGYETQYF. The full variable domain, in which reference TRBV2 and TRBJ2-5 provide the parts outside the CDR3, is EPEVTQTPSHQVTQMGQEVILRCVPISNHLYFYWYRQILGQKVEFLVSFYNNEISEKSEIFDDQFSVERPDGSNFTLKIRSTKLEDSAMYFCASSELPTGYETQYFGPGTRLLVL.

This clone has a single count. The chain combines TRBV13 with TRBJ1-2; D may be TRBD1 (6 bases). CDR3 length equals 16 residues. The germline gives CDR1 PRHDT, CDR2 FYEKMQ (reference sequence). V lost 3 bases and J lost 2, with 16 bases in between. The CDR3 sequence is CASSFQQQGPNYGYTF. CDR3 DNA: TGTGCCAGCAGCTTTCAACAACAGGGACCCAACTATGGCTACACCTTC.

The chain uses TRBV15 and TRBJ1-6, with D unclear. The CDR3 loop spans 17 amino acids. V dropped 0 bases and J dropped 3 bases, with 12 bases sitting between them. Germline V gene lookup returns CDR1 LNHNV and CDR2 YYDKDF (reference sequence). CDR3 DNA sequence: TGTGCCACCAGCAGAGATCTGGGAGATATCTATAATTCACCCCTCCACTTT. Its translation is CATSRDLGDIYNSPLHF.

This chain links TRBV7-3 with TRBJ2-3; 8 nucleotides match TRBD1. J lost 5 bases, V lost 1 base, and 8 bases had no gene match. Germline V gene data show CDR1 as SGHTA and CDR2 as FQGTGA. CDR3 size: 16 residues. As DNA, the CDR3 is TGTGCCAGCAGCTTAAGGGGACAGGCCCCAGGAGATACGCAGTATTTT. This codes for CASSLRGQAPGDTQYF.

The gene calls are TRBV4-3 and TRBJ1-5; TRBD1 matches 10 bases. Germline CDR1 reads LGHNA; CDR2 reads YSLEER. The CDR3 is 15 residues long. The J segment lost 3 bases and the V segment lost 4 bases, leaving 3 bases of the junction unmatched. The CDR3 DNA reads TGCGCCAGCAGCCCGGGACAGGGGTCCAATCAGCCCCAGCATTTT. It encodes CASSPGQGSNQPQHF.

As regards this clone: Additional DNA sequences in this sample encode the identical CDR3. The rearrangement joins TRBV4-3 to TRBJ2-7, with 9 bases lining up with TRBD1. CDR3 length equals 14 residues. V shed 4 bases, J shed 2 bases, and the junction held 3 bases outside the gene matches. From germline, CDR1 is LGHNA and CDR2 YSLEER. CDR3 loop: CASSLGQGPYEQYF. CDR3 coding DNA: TGCGCCAGCAGCCTGGGACAGGGCCCCTACGAGCAGTACTTC.

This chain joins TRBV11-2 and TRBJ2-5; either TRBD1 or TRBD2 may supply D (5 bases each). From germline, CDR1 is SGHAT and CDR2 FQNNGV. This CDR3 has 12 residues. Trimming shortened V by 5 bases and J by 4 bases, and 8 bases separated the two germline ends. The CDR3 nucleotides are TGTGCCAGCAGCGGGGGTCTAGAGACCCAGTACTTC. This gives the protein CASSGGLETQYF.

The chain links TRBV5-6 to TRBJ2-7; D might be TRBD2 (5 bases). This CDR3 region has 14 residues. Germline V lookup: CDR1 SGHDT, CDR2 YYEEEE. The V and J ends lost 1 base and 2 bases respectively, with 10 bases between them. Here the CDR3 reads CASSLYTSTYEQYF. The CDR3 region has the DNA TGTGCCAGCAGCTTGTATACTAGTACCTACGAGCAGTACTTC.

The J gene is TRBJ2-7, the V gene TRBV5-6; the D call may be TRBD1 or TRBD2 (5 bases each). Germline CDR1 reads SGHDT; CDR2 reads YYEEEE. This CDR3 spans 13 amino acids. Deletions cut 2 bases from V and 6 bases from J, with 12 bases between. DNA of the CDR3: TGTGCCAGCAGCTTCGGGACGGCGAGCGAGCAGTACTTC. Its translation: CASSFGTASEQYF.

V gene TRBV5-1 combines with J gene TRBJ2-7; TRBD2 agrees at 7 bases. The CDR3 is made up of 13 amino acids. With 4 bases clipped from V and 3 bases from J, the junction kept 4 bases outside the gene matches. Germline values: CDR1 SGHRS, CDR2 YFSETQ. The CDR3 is CASSVGGIYEQYF. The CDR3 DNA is TGCGCCAGCAGCGTCGGGGGGATCTACGAGCAGTACTTC.

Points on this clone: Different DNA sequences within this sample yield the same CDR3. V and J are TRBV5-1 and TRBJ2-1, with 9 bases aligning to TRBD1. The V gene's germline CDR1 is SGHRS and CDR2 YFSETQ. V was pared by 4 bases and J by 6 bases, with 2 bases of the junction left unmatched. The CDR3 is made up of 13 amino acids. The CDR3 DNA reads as TGCGCCAGCAGCCTGACAGGGGGCAATGAGCAGTTCTTC. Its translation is CASSLTGGNEQFF.

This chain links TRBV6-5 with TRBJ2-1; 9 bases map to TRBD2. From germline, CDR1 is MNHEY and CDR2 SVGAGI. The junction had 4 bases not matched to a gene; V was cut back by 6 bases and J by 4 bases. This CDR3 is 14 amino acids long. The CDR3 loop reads CASRSTSGYNEQFF. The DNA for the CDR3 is TGTGCCAGCAGATCGACTAGCGGATACAATGAGCAGTTCTTC.

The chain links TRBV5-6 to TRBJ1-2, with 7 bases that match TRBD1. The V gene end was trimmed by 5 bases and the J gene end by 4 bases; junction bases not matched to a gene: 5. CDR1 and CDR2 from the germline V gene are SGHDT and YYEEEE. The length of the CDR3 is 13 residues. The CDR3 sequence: CASSFTGVYGYTF. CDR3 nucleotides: TGTGCCAGCAGTTTTACAGGGGTCTATGGCTACACCTTC.

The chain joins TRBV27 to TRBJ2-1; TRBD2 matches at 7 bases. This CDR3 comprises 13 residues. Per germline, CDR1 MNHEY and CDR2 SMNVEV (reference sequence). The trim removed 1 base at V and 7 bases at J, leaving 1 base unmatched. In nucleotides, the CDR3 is TGTGCCAGCAGTTTATGGGGGGGGAATGAGCAGTTCTTC. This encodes CASSLWGGNEQFF.

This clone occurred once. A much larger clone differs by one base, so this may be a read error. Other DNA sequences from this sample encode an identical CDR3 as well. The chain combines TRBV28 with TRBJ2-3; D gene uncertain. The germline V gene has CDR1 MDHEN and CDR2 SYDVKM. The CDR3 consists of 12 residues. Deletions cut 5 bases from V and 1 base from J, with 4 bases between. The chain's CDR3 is CASSPRTDTQYF. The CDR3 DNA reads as TGTGCCAGCAGTCCCCGCACAGATACGCAGTATTTT. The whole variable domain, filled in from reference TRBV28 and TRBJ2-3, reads DVKVTQSSRYLVKRTGEKVFLECVQDMDHENMFWYRQDPGLGLRLIYFSYDVKMKEKGDIPEGYSVSREKKERFSLILESASTNQTSMYLCASSPRTDTQYFGPGTRLTVL.

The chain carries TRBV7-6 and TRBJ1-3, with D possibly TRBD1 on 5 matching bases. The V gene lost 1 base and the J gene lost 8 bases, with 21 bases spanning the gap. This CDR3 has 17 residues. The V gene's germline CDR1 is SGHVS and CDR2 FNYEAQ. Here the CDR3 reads CASSLESGLTFADTIYF. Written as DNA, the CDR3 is TGTGCCAGCAGCTTAGAATCAGGGCTCACTTTTGCTGACACCATATATTTT.

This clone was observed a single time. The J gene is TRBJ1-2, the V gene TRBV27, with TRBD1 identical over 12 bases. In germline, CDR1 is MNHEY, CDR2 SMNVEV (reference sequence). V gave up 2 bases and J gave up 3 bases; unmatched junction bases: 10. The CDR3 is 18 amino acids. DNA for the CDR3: TGTGCCAGCAGTTTAGTCGGGACAGGGGGCGCGGGGCACTATGGCTACACCTTC. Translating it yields CASSLVGTGGAGHYGYTF.

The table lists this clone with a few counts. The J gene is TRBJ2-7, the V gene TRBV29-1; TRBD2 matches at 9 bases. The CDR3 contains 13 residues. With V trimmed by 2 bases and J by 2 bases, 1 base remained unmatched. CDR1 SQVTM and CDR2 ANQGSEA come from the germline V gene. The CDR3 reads CSVELAGTYEQYF. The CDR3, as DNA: TGCAGCGTTGAACTAGCGGGAACCTACGAGCAGTACTTC.

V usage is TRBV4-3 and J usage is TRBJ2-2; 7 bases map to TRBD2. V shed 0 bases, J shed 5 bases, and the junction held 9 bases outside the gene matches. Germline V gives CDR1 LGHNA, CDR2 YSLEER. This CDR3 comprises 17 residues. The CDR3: CASSQEPPTSATGELFF. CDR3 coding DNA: TGCGCCAGCAGCCAAGAGCCCCCTACTAGCGCAACCGGGGAGCTGTTTTTT.

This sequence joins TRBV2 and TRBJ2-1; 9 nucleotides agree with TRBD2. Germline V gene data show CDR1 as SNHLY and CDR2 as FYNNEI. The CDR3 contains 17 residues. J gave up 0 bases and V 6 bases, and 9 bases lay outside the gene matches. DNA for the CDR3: TGTGCCAGCAGACCTCCTAGCGGGGCTCGCTCCTACAATGAGCAGTTCTTC. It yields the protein CASRPPSGARSYNEQFF.

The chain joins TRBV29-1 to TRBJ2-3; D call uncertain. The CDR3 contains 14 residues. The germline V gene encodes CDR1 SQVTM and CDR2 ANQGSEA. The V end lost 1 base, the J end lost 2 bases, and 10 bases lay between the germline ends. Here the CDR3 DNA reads TGCAGCGTTGAAGCGTTGAACTCCACAGATACGCAGTATTTT. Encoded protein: CSVEALNSTDTQYF.

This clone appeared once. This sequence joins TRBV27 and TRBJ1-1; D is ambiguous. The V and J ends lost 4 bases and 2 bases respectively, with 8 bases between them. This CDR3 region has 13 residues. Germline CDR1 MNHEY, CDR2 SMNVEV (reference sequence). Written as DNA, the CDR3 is TGTGCCAGCAGTTCTCACCTCAACACTGAAGCTTTCTTT. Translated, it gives CASSSHLNTEAFF.

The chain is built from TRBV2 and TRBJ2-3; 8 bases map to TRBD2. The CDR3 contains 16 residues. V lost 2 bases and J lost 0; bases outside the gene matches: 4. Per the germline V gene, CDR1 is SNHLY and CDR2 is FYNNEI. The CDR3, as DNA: TGTGCCAGCAGTGAACCCCGGGAGGGGAGCACAGATACGCAGTATTTT. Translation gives CASSEPREGSTDTQYF.